This T cell receptor beta chain was sequenced for a study of CD8 T cells in Susac syndrome. Random hexamers were used to reverse transcribe an amount of about 0.5 to 1 ug RNA. Amplification of the TCR beta CDR3 was carried out by immunoSEQ multiplex PCR, which spanned a total of 54 Vbeta and 13 Jbeta segments. Each CDR3 protein is one row after TCRdb ran MiXCR on the immunoSEQ multiplex PCR reads. The sample has 140,000 or so distinct CDR3 sequences; 85% to 95% are singletons. The sequence was collected from a human donor with multiple sclerosis. Input material: CD4+ T cells from PBMCs.

CDR3 sequence (DNA): TGTGCCAGCAGTTTATCGACTAGCGGGAGGAGGCACTACGAGCAGTACTTC. Translation gives CASSLSTSGRRHYEQYF. V usage is TRBV28 and J usage is TRBJ2-7, with TRBD2 matching over 13 bases. The germline V gene has CDR1 MDHEN and CDR2 SYDVKM. The length of the CDR3 is 17 residues. After removal of 1 base from V and 3 bases from J, the junction contained 6 bases not matched to a gene.